These 20 T cell receptor beta chains were all obtained from the same sample, sequenced in a study of blood T cell repertoires in COVID-19. The table came from immunoSEQ multiplex PCR; TCRdb's copy has only in-frame clones and leaves some out. The table shows around 190,000 clones, with about 88% occurring only once. The sequenced material came from peripheral blood. Receptors were obtained from a man over 45 with COVID-19, enrolled during active disease.

The chain uses TRBV3-1 (or the pseudogene TRBV3-2) and TRBJ2-3, with 7 bases identical to TRBD2. The CDR3 extends over 15 amino acids. V was clipped by 2 bases and J by 0 bases; unmatched bases: 2. CDR1 LGHDT and CDR2 YNNKEL come from the germline V gene (reference sequence). The CDR3 sequence is CASSQPGGSTDTQYF. The CDR3 DNA sequence: TGTGCCAGCAGCCAACCGGGGGGAAGCACAGATACGCAGTATTTT.

The chain carries TRBV28 and TRBJ2-1; 11 nucleotides agree with TRBD2. The CDR3 runs to 16 residues. CDR1 and CDR2 from the germline V gene are MDHEN and SYDVKM. V trimming: 5 bases; J trimming: 4 bases; junction bases outside the gene matches: 7. The CDR3 reads CASSVSSGGSYNEQFF. The CDR3, as DNA: TGTGCCAGCAGTGTCTCTAGCGGGGGGTCTTACAATGAGCAGTTCTTC.

The V gene is TRBV7-8, the J gene TRBJ2-3; 10 positions agree with TRBD1. The CDR3 runs 15 residues. In germline, CDR1 is SGHVS, CDR2 FQNEAQ. V was pared by 5 bases and J by 1 base, with 3 bases of the junction left unmatched. The chain's CDR3 is CASSRQGARTDTQYF. CDR3 bases: TGTGCCAGCAGCCGACAGGGGGCCCGCACAGATACGCAGTATTTT.

The chain employs TRBV24-1 and TRBJ2-2; D is unclear. CDR1 is KGHDR and CDR2 is SFDVKD in the germline V gene. V lost 9 bases to trimming and J lost 2 bases, with 6 bases between them. This CDR3 is 12 amino acids long. The CDR3 bases are TGTGCCACCCCCCATAACACCGGGGAGCTGTTTTTT. Protein: CATPHNTGELFF.

This chain connects TRBV5-6 to TRBJ1-1; D ambiguous. The CDR3 runs to 13 residues. Germline CDR1 SGHDT, CDR2 YYEEEE. V gave up 2 bases and J gave up 6 bases, with 11 bases separating them. The CDR3 nucleotides read TGTGCCAGCAGCTTAAGGACTTTCGCTGAAGCTTTCTTT. Translated: CASSLRTFAEAFF.

The genes are TRBV19 and TRBJ2-7, with 9 bases matching TRBD1. Trimming removed 10 bases from V and 5 bases from J; junction bases left unmatched: 6. This CDR3 comprises 12 residues. CDR1 is LNHDA and CDR2 is SQIVND in the germline V gene (reference sequence). CDR3 bases: TGTGCCACTGCGGGACAGGGTAACGAGCAGTACTTC. Amino acids: CATAGQGNEQYF.

The chain recombines TRBV9 with TRBJ2-3, with 10 bases fitting TRBD2. CDR3 size: 17 residues. The trim removed 4 bases at V and 2 bases at J, leaving 10 bases unmatched. Germline-derived CDR1 and CDR2 are SGDLS and YYNGEE. CDR3 amino acids: CASSLNALAGNTDTQYF. CDR3 DNA sequence: TGTGCCAGCAGCCTCAACGCACTAGCGGGGAACACAGATACGCAGTATTTT.

This chain uses TRBV4-2 with TRBJ1-1; 9 positions match TRBD1. J was trimmed by 6 bases and V by 4 bases; bases with no gene match: 9. CDR1 LGHNA and CDR2 YNFKEQ come from the germline V gene. The CDR3 covers 15 residues. The CDR3 nucleotides are TGTGCCAGCAGCCGGCCCGGACAGGGGAGATCTGAAGCTTTCTTT. Protein: CASSRPGQGRSEAFF.

V usage is TRBV25-1 and J usage is TRBJ2-5, with 10 bases fitting TRBD1. The CDR3 sequence is 13 residues long. Germline lookup yields CDR1 MGHDK and CDR2 SYGVNS. The V and J ends lost 7 bases and 4 bases, in that order; junction bases with no gene match: 3. Here the CDR3 reads CASKGQGIETQYF. In DNA form, the CDR3 reads TGTGCCAGCAAGGGACAGGGGATAGAGACCCAGTACTTC.

This rearrangement joins TRBV10-3 to TRBJ2-2; 7 bases agree with TRBD1. Trimming at V came to 11 bases and at J to 0 bases, leaving 9 bases not matched to a gene. CDR3 length: 15 amino acids. The V gene's germline CDR1 is ENHRY and CDR2 SYGVKD. CDR3 residues: CAALRQGSNTGELFF. DNA for the CDR3: TGTGCCGCACTGAGACAGGGCTCGAACACCGGGGAGCTGTTTTTT.

The rearrangement uses TRBV7-8 and TRBJ2-7; the match to TRBD2 covers 7 bases. The CDR3 has 13 amino acids. Germline loops: CDR1 SGHVS, CDR2 FQNEAQ. The V segment lost 5 bases and the J segment 0 bases; nucleotides outside the gene matches: 1. CDR3 region: CASSRTSSYEQYF. CDR3 bases: TGTGCCAGCAGCCGGACTAGCTCCTACGAGCAGTACTTC.

CDR3 amino acids: CASSQENRGSGEQYF. CDR3 nucleotides: TGTGCCAGCAGCCAAGAGAACAGGGGTTCAGGCGAGCAGTACTTC. This rearrangement joins TRBV4-2 to TRBJ2-7, with 7 bases matching TRBD1. The CDR3 covers 15 residues. Germline-derived CDR1 and CDR2 are LGHNA and YNFKEQ. J gave up 6 bases and V 0 bases, and 8 bases lay outside the gene matches.

V gene TRBV7-8 combines with J gene TRBJ2-5, with D possibly matching TRBD1 (6 bases). This CDR3 has 15 residues. V lost 0 bases, J lost 4 bases, and 12 bases lay in between. In germline, CDR1 is SGHVS, CDR2 FQNEAQ. The DNA for the CDR3 is TGTGCCAGCAGCTTAGCCCTAAGGGGGTCAGAGACCCAGTACTTC. It codes for CASSLALRGSETQYF. The whole variable domain, filled in from reference TRBV7-8 and TRBJ2-5, reads GAGVSQSPRYKVAKRGQDVALRCDPISGHVSLFWYQQALGQGPEFLTYFQNEAQLDKSGLPSDRFFAERPEGSVSTLKIQRTQQEDSAVYLCASSLALRGSETQYFGPGTRLLVL.

V and J are TRBV20-1 and TRBJ2-3; no reliable D call. Germline loops: CDR1 DFQATT, CDR2 SNEGSKA (reference sequence). The CDR3 contains 11 residues. V was shortened by 4 bases and J by 4 bases, with 6 bases between the two germline ends. The CDR3 DNA follows: TGCAGTGCTAAGTGGCCAGATACGCAGTATTTT. Translating gives CSAKWPDTQYF.

V usage is TRBV4-2 and J usage is TRBJ2-7; 12 bases are shared with TRBD2. CDR1 and CDR2 from the germline V gene are LGHNA and YNFKEQ. The CDR3 spans 18 residues. V lost 0 bases, J lost 4 bases, and 10 bases stayed unmatched. The CDR3 bases are TGTGCCAGCAGCCAAGATGCGGCTAGCGGGGGGGTGTTGTACGAGCAGTACTTC. Its translation: CASSQDAASGGVLYEQYF.

The V gene is TRBV18, the J gene TRBJ2-7; D gene uncertain. The V gene lost 3 bases and the J gene lost 3 bases, with 3 bases spanning the gap. Germline loops: CDR1 KGHSH, CDR2 LQKENI. The CDR3 has 11 residues. The CDR3 DNA follows: TGTGCCAGCTCACCGCGCTACGAGCAGTACTTC. Amino acid sequence: CASSPRYEQYF.

The chain joins TRBV28 to TRBJ2-1; TRBD1 matches 11 bases. The CDR3 contains 15 residues. CDR1 and CDR2 (germline): MDHEN, SYDVKM. The junction had 4 bases not matched to a gene; V was cut back by 6 bases and J by 3 bases. The DNA for the CDR3 is TGTGCCAGCAGCAAGGACAGGGGGCTCTACAATGAGCAGTTCTTC. Translated, it gives CASSKDRGLYNEQFF.

The V gene is TRBV5-4, the J gene TRBJ2-5; no firm D call. V shed 2 bases and J shed 5 bases, with 10 bases lying between them. Germline CDR1 SGHNT, CDR2 YYREEE (reference sequence). The CDR3 runs to 13 residues. The CDR3 loop is CASSFSASETQYF. The CDR3 DNA reads as TGTGCCAGCAGCTTTTCCGCTAGTGAGACCCAGTACTTC.

This chain joins TRBV2 and TRBJ2-1; weak D call: TRBD2 (5 bases). Germline V gene data show CDR1 as SNHLY and CDR2 as FYNNEI. The CDR3 totals 11 residues. Trimming removed 6 bases from V and 10 bases from J, with 10 bases in between. CDR3 in DNA: TGTGCCAGCAGCTCGGGGTCGGAGCAGTTCTTC. Translated, it gives CASSSGSEQFF.

The chain uses TRBV27 and TRBJ2-2; TRBD1 matches 8 bases. CDR3 length: 15 amino acids. Germline CDR1 and CDR2: MNHEY and SMNVEV (reference sequence). The V gene end was trimmed by 6 bases and the J gene end by 7 bases; junction bases not matched to a gene: 10. CDR3 coding DNA: TGTGCCAGCAGAGCCGGACGGACAGGGTTCGGGGAGCTGTTTTTT. Protein sequence: CASRAGRTGFGELFF.